This T cell receptor (beta chain) derives from a study of shared clonotypes between healthy human individuals (dated by TCRdb to 2018 to 2020). For the study in its entirety: A few men and two women, aged 18 to 49 years, made up the cohort. Per donor, three plates each were used for CD4 naive and CD4 memory, two for CD8 naive, and one for CD8 memory. Blood TCR repertoires of five healthy adults were deeply sequenced to estimate repertoire size and the extent of clonotype sharing between individuals. To increase sequencing depth and limit assay-specific biases, different laboratories used diverse techniques to prepare libraries and sequence TCR repertoires. Each donor's leukapheresis produced roughly between roughly 0.9 and 8.9 billion PBMCs. General conclusions and limits of the study: Compared with non-shared clonotypes, clonotypes shared by all four sorted-subset donors had higher generation probabilities. Pairwise subsampling led to the expectation that sequencing depth would affect the degree of clonotype sharing among donors. The genetic and exposure-history diversity represented was limited by the small number of donors. Roughly 5% of naive CD4, roughly 3.5% of naive CD8, approximately 2% of memory CD4, and about 0.4% of memory CD8 clonotypes were shared across a few donors. Sampling was restricted to blood, and TCR repertoires in tissues likely differ from the TCR repertoires found in blood. Incomplete sequencing was indicated by rarefaction of sorted-subset datasets, despite the large sequencing depth. Estimated clonotype richness was generally larger for naive than for memory subsets.

Notes on this clone: Its antigen is currently not known. Base qualities are not recorded, but no much larger clone differs from it by a single base.

Using the deep immunoSEQ assay, TCR CDR3 regions were amplified from genomic DNA by multiplex PCR. Extracted genomic DNA from each cell subset was spread evenly across all wells of several immunoSEQ 96-well plates, with each plate serving as a replicate. For sorted subsets, 200 to 250 ng of genomic DNA, equivalent to some 33,000 T cell genomes, went into each replicate PCR. Purified libraries were quantified with a Qubit 3.0 fluorometer, sized on a Bioanalyzer 2100, and re-quantified with the KAPA Library Quantification kit. Each immunoSEQ 96-well plate was sequenced on its own single-read 150-cycle Illumina NextSeq 550 flow cell. Concerning the study's data processing: Because the immunoSEQ output held only junctional sequences and lacked quality scores, the filtering could not match the filtering applied to full-length reads. To assign V/J genes and CDR3, sequences were annotated against IMGT germline references using PyIR, a Python wrapper for IgBLAST v1.9. Reads were filtered out if the reads had weak V/J assignments (E-value above 1e-6), no CDR3, stop codons, out-of-frame junctions, or ambiguous translated residues. A V3J clonotype was defined by an identical inferred V gene, J gene, and CDR3 amino acid sequence. The percentage overlap between two repertoires was calculated by dividing the number of shared unique clonotypes by the size of the smaller repertoire. Three approaches were used to assess repertoire richness: RTK rarefaction, the Chao1 estimator, and Recon v2.1 estimates of unobserved clonotypes. Generation probabilities were computed with OLGA for all TCRbeta clonotypes obtained by the gDNA method from four donors. As stored in TCRdb, this immuneACCESS dataset retains in-frame rearrangements with V and J assigned. A fraction of the clones does not appear; measured against another copy, unresolved V genes explain less than half of the discrepancy, and the remainder lacks a known reason. V, J and clone size were drawn from that table, and D and trimming were deduced from the DNA. Across this sample there are about 1.5 million clones, with about 96% seen only once. The ten largest clones take up more than 0.9% of the sample.

From a lookup of the germline V gene (reference sequence), CDR1 and CDR2 are SEHNR and FQNEAQ. The cysteine opens and the phenylalanine closes a CDR3 of 15 amino acids. The entry retains the CDR3 DNA only, 45 bases that are in frame from base 1. At the junction V is shortened by 2 bases and J by 2 bases; bases outside the gene matches: 4. The donors were healthy, HIV-negative adults who had no recently reported acute infections or vaccinations. Every donor was a Caucasian adult living in Nashville, Tennessee, USA. CD4+ T cells were enriched by magnetic negative selection; naive cells were then positively selected on CD45RA, and the negative fraction formed the memory subset. Blood was obtained by leukapheresis, after which PBMCs were separated by Ficoll-Histopaque density gradient centrifugation and cryopreserved in liquid nitrogen vapor phase. Purity and quantity of every magnetically sorted T cell population were checked by analytical flow cytometry. From each sorted fraction, genomic DNA was isolated and quantified by UV absorbance on a Nanodrop 2000c.

The source is a young man in good health. The V gene is TRBV7-9 and the J gene is TRBJ1-1; 8 bases in the junction line up with TRBD1. The specimen sequenced was naive CD4+ T cells sorted from blood. This specimen's cell subset or site label, per the study, means: CD45RA+ positively selected. The CDR3 loop reads CASSLRGQGNTEAFF. DNA sequence: TGTGCCAGCAGCTTACGCGGACAGGGTAACACTGAAGCTTTCTTT.